The 22 T cell receptor beta chains presented below share a single source sample, sequenced in a study of cytomegalovirus exposure and HLA in healthy donors (TCRdb year 2017). Receptors were amplified or captured by the immunoSEQ multiplex PCR assay. The source is immuneACCESS, and TCRdb retained only in-frame sequences with V and J called. Part of the clones is not carried over; for the studies checked, unresolved V genes explain less than half of this, and the remainder is unexplained. The sample table shows roughly 140,000 clones, and 70% to 90% are seen once. The ten largest clones take up about 3.1% of the sample. Sequenced material: PBMCs. These TCRs come from a woman between 18 and 30 years old in good health and CMV-seropositive.

The V call is TRBV5-1, the J call TRBJ2-2; 9 bases line up with TRBD2. This CDR3 contains 17 residues. In germline, CDR1 is SGHRS, CDR2 YFSETQ. J lost 0 bases, V lost 5 bases, and 8 bases had no gene match. The CDR3 here is CASSKTSGYANTGELFF. CDR3 sequence (DNA): TGCGCCAGCAGTAAAACTAGCGGGTACGCGAACACCGGGGAGCTGTTTTTT.

The V and J genes are TRBV15 and TRBJ2-7; tentative D call: TRBD2 (6 bases). Trimming pared 4 bases from V and 2 bases from J, leaving 12 bases between. CDR1 is LNHNV and CDR2 is YYDKDF in the germline V gene (reference sequence). There are 14 residues in the CDR3. CDR3 region: CATSKKRAPYEQYF. CDR3 coding DNA: TGTGCCACCAGCAAGAAGCGGGCTCCCTACGAGCAGTACTTC.

V is TRBV19 and J is TRBJ2-7; possible D gene TRBD1, 6 bases. Germline CDR1 and CDR2: LNHDA and SQIVND (reference sequence). The CDR3 length is 14 residues. V was pared by 4 bases and J by 0 bases, with 10 bases between. The CDR3 DNA is TGTGCCAGTAGTACCGGACAGAGCTCCTACGAGCAGTACTTC. Protein: CASSTGQSSYEQYF.

The chain joins TRBV11-3 to TRBJ2-3, with TRBD2 as a possible D gene (6 bases). Trimming removed 5 bases from V and 5 bases from J, with 17 bases in between. The CDR3 contains 15 residues. From germline, CDR1 is SGHNT and CDR2 YENEEA. As DNA, the CDR3 is TGTGCCAGCAGCCCAGCCGGGACTCGGAGAGATACGCAGTATTTT. It specifies CASSPAGTRRDTQYF.

The chain combines TRBV11-3 with TRBJ1-1; the D gene is possibly TRBD1 (5 bases). In germline, CDR1 is SGHNT, CDR2 YENEEA. The CDR3 totals 17 residues. V lost 4 bases and J lost 3, with 21 bases in between. CDR3 DNA: TGTGCCAGCAGCTCACCGACAGCGACAATTGGGGACACTGAAGCTTTCTTT. Its translation is CASSSPTATIGDTEAFF.

The chain joins TRBV7-2 to TRBJ2-7, with D maybe TRBD2 (7 bases). Germline loops: CDR1 SGHTA, CDR2 FQGNSA. The germline V and J ends were trimmed by 1 base and 6 bases, with 22 bases remaining between them. This CDR3 contains 17 residues. The CDR3 loop is CASSLEGGTHSLREQYF. CDR3 nucleotide sequence: TGTGCCAGCAGCTTAGAGGGGGGGACACATAGCCTTCGCGAGCAGTACTTC.

A note on this clone: The sample carries other DNA sequences with the same CDR3. CDR3 loop: CASSLAGGPTDTQYF. The CDR3 region has the DNA TGTGCCAGCAGCTTAGCGGGAGGGCCGACAGATACGCAGTATTTT. This chain connects TRBV11-2 to TRBJ2-3; 8 nucleotides agree with TRBD2. V lost 1 base, J lost 3 bases, and 3 bases stayed unmatched. The CDR3 totals 15 residues. The germline gives CDR1 SGHAT, CDR2 FQNNGV.

This chain links TRBV6-1 with TRBJ2-7; 8 nucleotides agree with TRBD1. The CDR3 consists of 14 residues. CDR1 and CDR2 from the germline V gene are MNHNS and SASEGT. V trimming: 6 bases; J trimming: 2 bases; junction bases outside the gene matches: 6. The CDR3 DNA follows: TGTGCCAGCAGCCCTGGACAGGGTACCTACGAGCAGTACTTC. Translated, it gives CASSPGQGTYEQYF.

The rearrangement joins TRBV6-5 to TRBJ1-2; 9 bases line up with TRBD1. From germline, CDR1 is MNHEY and CDR2 SVGAGI. V dropped 6 bases and J dropped 3; count of bases not matched to a gene: 8. The CDR3 loop spans 15 amino acids. The CDR3 DNA is TGTGCCAGCAGCCGCGGGACAGGGACACACTATGGCTACACCTTC. This translates into CASSRGTGTHYGYTF.

The rearrangement links TRBV6-5 to TRBJ1-2, with D unresolved. Germline CDR1 is MNHEY and CDR2 is SVGAGI. The V end lost 0 bases, the J end lost 7 bases, and 9 bases lay between the germline ends. The CDR3 has 13 residues. CDR3 in DNA: TGTGCCAGCAGTTACTCCCCGTCGGGTGGCTACACCTTC. Translating it yields CASSYSPSGGYTF.

The J gene is TRBJ1-5, the V gene TRBV7-9; 11 bases align to TRBD1. The CDR3 has 15 residues. Germline V lookup: CDR1 SEHNR, CDR2 FQNEAQ (reference sequence). V lost 5 bases, J lost 7 bases, and 7 bases stayed unmatched. CDR3 nucleotides: TGTGCCAGCAGCCTGTCGGGACAGGGGGACCAGCCCCAGCATTTT. Translated: CASSLSGQGDQPQHF.

This chain connects TRBV11-2 to TRBJ2-7, with 9 bases identical to TRBD1. The CDR3 is made up of 16 amino acids. The germline V gene encodes CDR1 SGHAT and CDR2 FQNNGV. The trim removed 1 base at V and 4 bases at J, leaving 8 bases unmatched. CDR3 DNA sequence: TGTGCCAGCAGCTTAGGCCGGGACAGGGCCCAATACGAGCAGTACTTC. The encoded protein is CASSLGRDRAQYEQYF.

V is TRBV18 and J is TRBJ1-5; TRBD1 aligns across 7 bases. Trimming removed 1 base from V and 2 bases from J; junction bases left unmatched: 8. The CDR3 consists of 17 residues. In germline, CDR1 is KGHSH, CDR2 LQKENI. Here the CDR3 reads CASSPQQTGKGNQPQHF. The CDR3 coding sequence is TGTGCCAGCTCACCACAACAGACAGGGAAAGGCAATCAGCCCCAGCATTTT.

The J gene is TRBJ2-3, the V gene TRBV9, with D unclear. The germline V and J ends were trimmed by 2 bases and 0 bases, with 10 bases remaining between them. Germline-derived CDR1 and CDR2 are SGDLS and YYNGEE. CDR3 size: 15 residues. The CDR3 spells CASSVLRTSTDTQYF. The CDR3 DNA reads TGTGCCAGCAGCGTTCTACGTACTAGCACAGATACGCAGTATTTT. Full variable domain (remainder filled in from reference TRBV9 and TRBJ2-3): DSGVTQTPKHLITATGQRVTLRCSPRSGDLSVYWYQQSLDQGLQFLIQYYNGEERAKGNILERFSAQQFPDLHSELNLSSLELGDSALYFCASSVLRTSTDTQYFGPGTRLTVL.

This clone was found once. The genes are TRBV7-8 and TRBJ2-7; a possible D gene is TRBD2 (6 bases). V was pared by 5 bases and J by 6 bases, with 20 bases between. CDR3 length: 15 residues. Germline CDR1 is SGHVS and CDR2 is FQNEAQ. The CDR3 here is CASSPTEGGTIEQYF. The CDR3, as DNA: TGTGCCAGCAGCCCAACTGAGGGAGGCACCATCGAGCAGTACTTC.

This sequence joins TRBV2 and TRBJ1-4, with 8 bases matching TRBD1. The CDR3 loop spans 17 amino acids. J gave up 1 base and V 6 bases, and 10 bases lay outside the gene matches. Germline V lookup: CDR1 SNHLY, CDR2 FYNNEI. CDR3 coding DNA: TGTGCCAGCAGCCAAGGGGCAGGGGGCGGAACTAATGAAAAACTGTTTTTT. Protein: CASSQGAGGGTNEKLFF. The variable domain in full, completed from reference TRBV2 and TRBJ1-4, reads EPEVTQTPSHQVTQMGQEVILRCVPISNHLYFYWYRQILGQKVEFLVSFYNNEISEKSEIFDDQFSVERPDGSNFTLKIRSTKLEDSAMYFCASSQGAGGGTNEKLFFGSGTQLSVL.

V is TRBV28 and J is TRBJ1-2; tentative D call: TRBD1 (6 bases). Deletions cut 9 bases from V and 7 bases from J, with 24 bases between. The CDR3 covers 15 residues. Per the germline V gene, CDR1 is MDHEN and CDR2 is SYDVKM. The CDR3 spells CASSEGGGVVGGYTF. The DNA for the CDR3 is TGTGCCAGTAGTGAGGGAGGGGGAGTAGTGGGTGGCTACACCTTC.

The J gene is TRBJ2-1, the V gene TRBV29-1; 13 bases align to TRBD2. V dropped 4 bases and J dropped 9; count of bases not matched to a gene: 9. Per the germline V gene, CDR1 is SQVTM and CDR2 is ANQGSEA. The CDR3 consists of 15 residues. The CDR3 region has the DNA TGCAGCGTTGCTGGGACTAGCGGGAATGTAGGTGAGCAGTTCTTC. It codes for CSVAGTSGNVGEQFF.

The chain uses TRBV6-5 and TRBJ1-2, with TRBD1 matching 7 bases. This CDR3 contains 15 residues. The V segment lost 1 base and the J segment 8 bases; nucleotides outside the gene matches: 10. Per the germline V gene, CDR1 is MNHEY and CDR2 is SVGAGI. This CDR3 reads CASSYLSGRGAGYTF. CDR3 DNA sequence: TGTGCCAGCAGTTACTTGTCGGGCAGGGGGGCGGGCTACACCTTC.

The CDR3 spells CASSFTSGDYVEQYF. The CDR3 nucleotides read TGTGCCAGCAGTTTTACTAGCGGGGACTACGTAGAGCAGTACTTC. The genes are TRBV7-9 and TRBJ2-7, with 10 bases aligning to TRBD2. Losses at the gene ends were 6 bases for V and 7 bases for J; bases not matched to a gene: 12. There are 15 residues in the CDR3. Per germline, CDR1 SEHNR and CDR2 FQNEAQ (reference sequence).

The rearrangement uses TRBV6-1 and TRBJ2-7, with 7 bases that match TRBD1. The CDR3 extends over 13 amino acids. Germline trimming cut 4 bases from V and 3 bases from J; bases unmatched to any gene: 3. Germline CDR1 is MNHNS and CDR2 is SASEGT. The CDR3 region has the DNA TGTGCCAGCAGTGGGGGACAGAGCTACGAGCAGTACTTC. Residues: CASSGGQSYEQYF.

The CDR3 DNA follows: TGTGCCAGCAGCCGCGGGACTAGCGGGACCCTCTACGAGCAGTACTTC. The encoded protein is CASSRGTSGTLYEQYF. This chain uses TRBV11-3 with TRBJ2-7; 13 bases align to TRBD2. Trimming removed 5 bases from V and 3 bases from J; junction bases left unmatched: 7. The CDR3 spans 16 residues. CDR1 is SGHNT, CDR2 YENEEA, per germline.